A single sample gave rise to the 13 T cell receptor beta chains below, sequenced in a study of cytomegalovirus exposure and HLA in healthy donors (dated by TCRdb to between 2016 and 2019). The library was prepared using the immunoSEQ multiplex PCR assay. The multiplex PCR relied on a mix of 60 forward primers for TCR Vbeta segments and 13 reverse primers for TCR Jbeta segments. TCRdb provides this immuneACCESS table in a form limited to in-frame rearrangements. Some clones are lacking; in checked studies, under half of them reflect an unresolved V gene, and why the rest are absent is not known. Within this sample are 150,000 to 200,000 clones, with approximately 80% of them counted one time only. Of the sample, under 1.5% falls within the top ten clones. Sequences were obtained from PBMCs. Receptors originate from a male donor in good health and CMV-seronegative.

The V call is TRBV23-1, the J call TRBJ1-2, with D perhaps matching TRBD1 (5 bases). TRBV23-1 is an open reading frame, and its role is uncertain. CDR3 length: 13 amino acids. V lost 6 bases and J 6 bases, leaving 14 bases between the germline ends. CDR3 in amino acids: CASRKGDPDGYTF. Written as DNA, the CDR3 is TGCGCCAGCAGGAAAGGGGATCCCGATGGCTACACCTTC.

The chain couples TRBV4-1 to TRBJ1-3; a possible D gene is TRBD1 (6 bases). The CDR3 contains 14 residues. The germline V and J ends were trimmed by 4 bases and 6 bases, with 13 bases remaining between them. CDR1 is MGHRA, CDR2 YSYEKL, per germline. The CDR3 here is CASSLVDSSNTIYF. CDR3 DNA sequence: TGCGCCAGCAGCCTGGTGGACAGTTCAAACACCATATATTTT.

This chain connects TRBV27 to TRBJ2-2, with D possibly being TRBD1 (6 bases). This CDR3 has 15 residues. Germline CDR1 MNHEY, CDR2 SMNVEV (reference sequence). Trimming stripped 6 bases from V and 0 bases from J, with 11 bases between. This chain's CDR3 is CASRARDTNTGELFF. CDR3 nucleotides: TGTGCCAGCAGAGCCCGGGACACGAACACCGGGGAGCTGTTTTTT.

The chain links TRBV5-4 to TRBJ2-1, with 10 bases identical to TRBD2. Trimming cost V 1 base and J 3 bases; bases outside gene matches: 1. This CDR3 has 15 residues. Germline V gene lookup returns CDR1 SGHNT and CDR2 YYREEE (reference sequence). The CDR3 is CASSLTSGVYNEQFF. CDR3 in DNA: TGTGCCAGCAGCTTGACTAGCGGGGTCTACAATGAGCAGTTCTTC.

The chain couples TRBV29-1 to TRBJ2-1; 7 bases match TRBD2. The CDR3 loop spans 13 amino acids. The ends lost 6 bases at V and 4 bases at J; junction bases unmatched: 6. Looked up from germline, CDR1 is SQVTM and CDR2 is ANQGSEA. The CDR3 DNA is TGCAGCGTAGGGACTATACTATACAATGAGCAGTTCTTC. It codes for CSVGTILYNEQFF.

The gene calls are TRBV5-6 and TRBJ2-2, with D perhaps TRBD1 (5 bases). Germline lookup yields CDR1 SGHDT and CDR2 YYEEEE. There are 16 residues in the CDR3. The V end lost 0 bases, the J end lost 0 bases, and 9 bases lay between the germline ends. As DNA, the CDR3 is TGTGCCAGCAGCTTGGGACAGCCCTCGAACACCGGGGAGCTGTTTTTT. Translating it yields CASSLGQPSNTGELFF.

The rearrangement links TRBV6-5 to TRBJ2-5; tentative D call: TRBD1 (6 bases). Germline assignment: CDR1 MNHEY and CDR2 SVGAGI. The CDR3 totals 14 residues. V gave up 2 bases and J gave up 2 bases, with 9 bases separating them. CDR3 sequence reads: CASSYQGSQETQYF. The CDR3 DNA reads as TGTGCCAGCAGTTACCAGGGGTCACAAGAGACCCAGTACTTC.

The CDR3 reads CASSPIGQGRSSYEQYF. The DNA of the CDR3 is TGTGCCAGCTCACCAATCGGACAGGGCCGAAGCTCCTACGAGCAGTACTTC. V gene TRBV18 combines with J gene TRBJ2-7; TRBD1 agrees at 8 bases. CDR3 size: 17 residues. Germline CDR1 KGHSH, CDR2 LQKENI. Trimming removed 2 bases from V and 0 bases from J; junction bases left unmatched: 9.

The CDR3 bases are TGTGCCAGCAGCTTAGGGCTGATTCAAGAGACCCAGTACTTC. Translated: CASSLGLIQETQYF. V is TRBV7-2 and J is TRBJ2-5; unclear D gene. CDR1 is SGHTA, CDR2 FQGNSA, per germline. This CDR3 comprises 14 residues. V lost 1 base and J lost 2, with 8 bases in between.

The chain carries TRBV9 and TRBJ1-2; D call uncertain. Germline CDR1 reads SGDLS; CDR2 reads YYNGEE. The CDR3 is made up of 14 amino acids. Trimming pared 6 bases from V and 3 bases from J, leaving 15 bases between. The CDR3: CASTMGGSYYGYTF. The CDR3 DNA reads TGTGCCAGCACCATGGGAGGGTCCTACTATGGCTACACCTTC.

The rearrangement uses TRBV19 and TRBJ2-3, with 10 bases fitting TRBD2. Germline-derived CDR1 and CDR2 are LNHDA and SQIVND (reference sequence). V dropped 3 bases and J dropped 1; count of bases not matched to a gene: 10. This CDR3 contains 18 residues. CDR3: CASSMWLAGVRGTDTQYF. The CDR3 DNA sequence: TGTGCCAGTAGTATGTGGCTAGCGGGAGTTCGAGGCACAGATACGCAGTATTTT.

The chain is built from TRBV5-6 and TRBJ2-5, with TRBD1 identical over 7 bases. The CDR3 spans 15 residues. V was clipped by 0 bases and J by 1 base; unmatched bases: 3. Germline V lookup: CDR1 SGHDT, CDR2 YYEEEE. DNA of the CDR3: TGTGCCAGCAGCTTGGGGACAGGCGTCCAAGAGACCCAGTACTTC. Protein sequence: CASSLGTGVQETQYF.

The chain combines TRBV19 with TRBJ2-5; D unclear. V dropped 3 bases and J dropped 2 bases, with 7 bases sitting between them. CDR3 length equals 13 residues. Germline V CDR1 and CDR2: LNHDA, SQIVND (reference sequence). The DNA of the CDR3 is TGTGCCAGTAGTATTGGCCTTCAAGAGACCCAGTACTTC. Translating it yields CASSIGLQETQYF.